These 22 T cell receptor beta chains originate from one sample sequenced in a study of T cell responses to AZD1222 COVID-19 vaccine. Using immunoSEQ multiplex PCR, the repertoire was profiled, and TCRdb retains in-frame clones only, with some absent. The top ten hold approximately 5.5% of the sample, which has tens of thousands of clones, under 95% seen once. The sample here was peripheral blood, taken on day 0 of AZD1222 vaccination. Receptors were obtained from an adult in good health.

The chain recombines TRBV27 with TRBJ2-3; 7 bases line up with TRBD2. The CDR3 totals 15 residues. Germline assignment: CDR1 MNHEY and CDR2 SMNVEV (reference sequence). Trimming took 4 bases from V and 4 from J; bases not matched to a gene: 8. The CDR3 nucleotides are TGTGCCAGCAGTTCCCTTGGACTAGGGGCAGATACGCAGTATTTT. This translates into CASSSLGLGADTQYF.

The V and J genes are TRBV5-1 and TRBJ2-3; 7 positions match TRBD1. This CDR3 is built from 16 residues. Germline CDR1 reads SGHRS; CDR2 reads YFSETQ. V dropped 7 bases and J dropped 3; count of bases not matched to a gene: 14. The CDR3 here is CASHLTYRGVTDTQYF. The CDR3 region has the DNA TGCGCCAGCCACCTAACGTACAGGGGAGTGACAGATACGCAGTATTTT.

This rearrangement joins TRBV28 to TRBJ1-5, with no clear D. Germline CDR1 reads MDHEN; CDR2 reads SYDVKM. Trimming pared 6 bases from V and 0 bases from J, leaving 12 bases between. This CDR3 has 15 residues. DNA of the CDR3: TGTGCCAGCAGCCTAGGGTCTTTTAGCAATCAGCCCCAGCATTTT. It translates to CASSLGSFSNQPQHF.

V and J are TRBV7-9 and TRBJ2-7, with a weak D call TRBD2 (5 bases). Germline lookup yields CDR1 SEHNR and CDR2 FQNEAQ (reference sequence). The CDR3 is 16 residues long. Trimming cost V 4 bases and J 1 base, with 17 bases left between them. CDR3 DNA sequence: TGTGCCAGCAGCTCCGGCCGTCTAGCCAAATCCTACGAGCAGTACTTC. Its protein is CASSSGRLAKSYEQYF.

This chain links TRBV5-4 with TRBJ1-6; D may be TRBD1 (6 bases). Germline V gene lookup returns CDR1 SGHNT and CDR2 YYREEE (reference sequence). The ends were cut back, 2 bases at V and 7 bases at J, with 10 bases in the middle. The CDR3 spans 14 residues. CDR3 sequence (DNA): TGTGCCAGCAGCTTTGGGACAACCAATTCACCCCTCCACTTT. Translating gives CASSFGTTNSPLHF.

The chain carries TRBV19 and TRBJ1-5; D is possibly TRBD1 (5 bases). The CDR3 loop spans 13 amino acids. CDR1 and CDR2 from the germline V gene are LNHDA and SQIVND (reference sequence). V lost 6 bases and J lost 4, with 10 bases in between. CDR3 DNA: TGTGCCAGTAGCAATCAGGGTAATCAGCCCCAGCATTTT. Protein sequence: CASSNQGNQPQHF.

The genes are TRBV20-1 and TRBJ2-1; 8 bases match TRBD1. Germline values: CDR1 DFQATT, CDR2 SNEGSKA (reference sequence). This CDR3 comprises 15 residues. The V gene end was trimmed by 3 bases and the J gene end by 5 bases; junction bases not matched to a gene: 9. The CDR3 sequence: CSASQPGQDHNEQFF. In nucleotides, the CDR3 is TGCAGTGCTAGTCAACCGGGACAGGACCACAATGAGCAGTTCTTC.

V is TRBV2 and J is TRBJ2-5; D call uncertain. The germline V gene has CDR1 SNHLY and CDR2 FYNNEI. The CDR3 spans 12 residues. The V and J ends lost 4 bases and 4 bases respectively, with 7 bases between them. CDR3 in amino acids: CASSVAVETQYF. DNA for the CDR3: TGTGCCAGCAGTGTGGCAGTAGAGACCCAGTACTTC.

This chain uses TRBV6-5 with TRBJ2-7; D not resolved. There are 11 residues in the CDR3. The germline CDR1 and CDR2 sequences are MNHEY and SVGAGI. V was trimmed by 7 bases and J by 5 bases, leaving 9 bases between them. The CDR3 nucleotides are TGTGCCAGCACCCTAGAAAACGAGCAGTACTTC. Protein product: CASTLENEQYF.

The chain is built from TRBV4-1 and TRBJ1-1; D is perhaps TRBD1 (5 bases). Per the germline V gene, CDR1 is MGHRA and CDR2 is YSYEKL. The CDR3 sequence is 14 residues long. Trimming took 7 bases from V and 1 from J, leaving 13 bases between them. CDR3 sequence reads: CASKPGRGNTEAFF. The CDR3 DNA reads TGCGCCAGCAAGCCAGGGCGGGGGAACACTGAAGCTTTCTTT.

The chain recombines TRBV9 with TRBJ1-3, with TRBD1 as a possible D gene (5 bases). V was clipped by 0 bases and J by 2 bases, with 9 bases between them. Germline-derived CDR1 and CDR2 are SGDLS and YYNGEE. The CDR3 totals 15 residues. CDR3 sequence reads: CASSVAQGPGNTIYF. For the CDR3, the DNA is TGTGCCAGCAGCGTAGCCCAGGGACCTGGAAACACCATATATTTT.

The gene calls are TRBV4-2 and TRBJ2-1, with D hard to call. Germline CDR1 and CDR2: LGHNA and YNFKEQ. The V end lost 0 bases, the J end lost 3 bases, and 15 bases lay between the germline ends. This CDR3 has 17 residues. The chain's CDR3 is CASSQDVQSEYYNEQFF. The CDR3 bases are TGTGCCAGCAGCCAAGATGTTCAAAGCGAGTACTACAATGAGCAGTTCTTC.

The CDR3 is CASSPTSGSVNEQFF. The CDR3 region has the DNA TGTGCCAGCAGTCCGACTAGCGGGAGCGTCAATGAGCAGTTCTTC. This chain links TRBV27 with TRBJ2-1; 12 nucleotides line up with TRBD2. Germline V gene data show CDR1 as MNHEY and CDR2 as SMNVEV (reference sequence). The CDR3 runs 15 residues. The trim removed 5 bases at V and 6 bases at J, leaving 5 bases unmatched.

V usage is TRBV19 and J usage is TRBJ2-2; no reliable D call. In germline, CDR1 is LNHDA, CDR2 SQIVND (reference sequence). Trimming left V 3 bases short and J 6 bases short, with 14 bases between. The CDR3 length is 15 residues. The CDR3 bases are TGTGCCAGTAGTATCATCCGGTCCTTAGCCGGGGAGCTGTTTTTT. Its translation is CASSIIRSLAGELFF.

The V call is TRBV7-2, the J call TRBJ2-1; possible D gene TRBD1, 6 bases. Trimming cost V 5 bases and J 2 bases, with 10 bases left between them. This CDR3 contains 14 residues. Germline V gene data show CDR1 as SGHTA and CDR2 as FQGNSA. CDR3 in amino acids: CASSQGQPYNEQFF. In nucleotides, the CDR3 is TGTGCCAGCAGCCAAGGACAGCCCTACAATGAGCAGTTCTTC.

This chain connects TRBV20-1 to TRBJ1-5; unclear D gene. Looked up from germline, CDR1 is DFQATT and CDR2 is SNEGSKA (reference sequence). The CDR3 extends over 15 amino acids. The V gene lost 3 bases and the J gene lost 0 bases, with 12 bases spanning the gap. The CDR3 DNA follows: TGCAGTGCTAGTCCGACTGAATATAGCAATCAGCCCCAGCATTTT. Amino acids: CSASPTEYSNQPQHF.

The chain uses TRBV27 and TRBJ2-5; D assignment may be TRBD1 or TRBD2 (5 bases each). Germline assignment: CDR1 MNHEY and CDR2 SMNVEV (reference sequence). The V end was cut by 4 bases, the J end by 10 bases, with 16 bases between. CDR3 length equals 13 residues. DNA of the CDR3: TGTGCCAGCAGTTACGGGCTGAAGGGGAGCCAGTACTTC. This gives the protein CASSYGLKGSQYF.

The CDR3 reads CASSRLAGTQYF. DNA of the CDR3: TGTGCCAGCAGCCGGTTAGCGGGTACGCAGTATTTT. The chain combines TRBV14 with TRBJ2-3; 7 bases fit TRBD2. The CDR3 spans 12 residues. Germline CDR1 reads SGHDN; CDR2 reads FVKESK. Trimming removed 4 bases from V and 8 bases from J; junction bases left unmatched: 3. Drawing the rest from reference TRBV14 and TRBJ2-3, the complete variable domain is EAGVTQFPSHSVIEKGQTVTLRCDPISGHDNLYWYRRVMGKEIKFLLHFVKESKQDESGMPNNRFLAERTGGTYSTLKVQPAELEDSGVYFCASSRLAGTQYFGPGTRLTVL.

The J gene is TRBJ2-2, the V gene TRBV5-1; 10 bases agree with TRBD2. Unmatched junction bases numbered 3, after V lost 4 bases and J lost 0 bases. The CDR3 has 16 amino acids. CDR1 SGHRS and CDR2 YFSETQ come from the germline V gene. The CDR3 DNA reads TGCGCCAGCAGCCCCCTAGCGGGAGCGAACACCGGGGAGCTGTTTTTT. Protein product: CASSPLAGANTGELFF. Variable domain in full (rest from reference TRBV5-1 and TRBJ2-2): KAGVTQTPRYLIKTRGQQVTLSCSPISGHRSVSWYQQTPGQGLQFLFEYFSETQRNKGNFPGRFSGRQFSNSRSEMNVSTLELGDSALYLCASSPLAGANTGELFFGEGSRLTVL.

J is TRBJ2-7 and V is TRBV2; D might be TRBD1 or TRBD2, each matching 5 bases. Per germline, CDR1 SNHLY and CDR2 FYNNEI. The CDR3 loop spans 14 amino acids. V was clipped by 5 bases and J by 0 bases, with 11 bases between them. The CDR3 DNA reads TGTGCCAGCAGTACCGGGACCATCTCCTACGAGCAGTACTTC. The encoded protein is CASSTGTISYEQYF.

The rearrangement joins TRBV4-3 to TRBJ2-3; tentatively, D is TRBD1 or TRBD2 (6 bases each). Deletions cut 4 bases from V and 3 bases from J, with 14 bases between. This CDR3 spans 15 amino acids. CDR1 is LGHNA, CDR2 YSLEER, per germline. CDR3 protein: CASSLLEGGTDTQYF. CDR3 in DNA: TGCGCCAGCAGCCTCCTGGAGGGGGGAACAGATACGCAGTATTTT.

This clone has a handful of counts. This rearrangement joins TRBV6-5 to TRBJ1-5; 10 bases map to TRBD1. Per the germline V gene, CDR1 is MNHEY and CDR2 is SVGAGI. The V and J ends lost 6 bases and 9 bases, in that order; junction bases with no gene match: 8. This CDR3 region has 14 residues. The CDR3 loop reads CASSGGQGTGPQHF. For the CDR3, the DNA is TGTGCCAGCAGCGGGGGACAGGGGACAGGGCCCCAGCATTTT.